This record concerns one TCR beta chain sequence. In germline, CDR1 is LNHDA, CDR2 SQIVND (reference sequence). The germline V and J ends were trimmed by 0 bases and 4 bases, with 10 bases remaining between them. The CDR3 has 15 amino acids. Patients who had autoimmune disease history or got systemic immunosuppression were left out. Some clones are missing from TCRdb's copy, which holds only in-frame ones; the method was immunoSEQ multiplex PCR. Altogether roughly 80,000 clones are present, 90% being singletons, with the ten largest covering roughly 0.72%. These data belong to a study of OX40 agonist ivuxolimab in advanced cancers. On the study more broadly: Treatment of patients was with ivuxolimab, an agonistic anti-OX40 (CD134) antibody. A history of anti-PD-1, anti-PD-L1 or anti-CTLA-4 therapy was acceptable, and approximately 40% had some.

This rearrangement joins TRBV19 to TRBJ1-5, with D maybe TRBD1 (5 bases). The source material was CD4+ or CD8+ T cells sorted from blood, sampled in a trial of the OX40 agonist ivuxolimab. The TCR was taken from an adult with an advanced solid tumor such as melanoma, head and neck, liver or kidney cancer. For the CDR3, the DNA is TGTGCCAGTAGTATAGACGGGGACGGGAATCAGCCCCAGCATTTT. Amino acid sequence: CASSIDGDGNQPQHF.